In this sample, the clone carrying this T cell receptor (beta chain) turned up a few times. This specimen comes from a study of T cells after yellow fever vaccination. In the study overall: With SMART-Seq v4 Ultra Low Input, the fractions containing low cell numbers were prepared.

A 5'RACE template-switching step, the method used to make TCR cDNA, added a universal primer site and UMIs. Using its own MiXCR run on the 5' RACE reads, TCRdb lists one record per CDR3 protein. The sample lists 340,000 or so distinct CDR3 sequences, about an eighth occurring once. The sequenced sample was CD4+ T cells sorted from PBMCs, obtained 15 days after the yellow fever booster vaccination. The origin of this receptor is a man aged 18 to 35 who received the YFV17D yellow fever vaccine.

The CDR3 spells CASSPGTTDEKLFF. The DNA of the CDR3 is TGTGCCAGCTCACCTGGGACTACCGATGAAAAACTGTTTTTT. The V and J genes are TRBV18 and TRBJ1-4; maybe TRBD1 (5 bases). Trimming removed 3 bases from V and 6 bases from J, with 11 bases in between. Germline V gene sequence: CDR1 KGHSH, CDR2 LQKENI. The CDR3 is 14 residues long.